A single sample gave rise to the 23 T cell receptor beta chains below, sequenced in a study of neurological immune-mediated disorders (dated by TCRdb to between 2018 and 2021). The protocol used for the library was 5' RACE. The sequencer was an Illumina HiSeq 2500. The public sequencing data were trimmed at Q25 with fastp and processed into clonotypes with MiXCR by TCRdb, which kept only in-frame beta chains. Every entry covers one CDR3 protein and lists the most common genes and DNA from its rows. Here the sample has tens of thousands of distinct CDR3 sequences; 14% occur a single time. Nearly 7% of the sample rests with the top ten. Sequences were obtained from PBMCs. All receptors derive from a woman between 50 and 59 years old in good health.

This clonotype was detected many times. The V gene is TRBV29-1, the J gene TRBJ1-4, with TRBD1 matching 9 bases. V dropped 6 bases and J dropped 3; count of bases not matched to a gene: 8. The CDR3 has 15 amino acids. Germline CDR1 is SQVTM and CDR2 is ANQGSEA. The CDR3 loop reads CSVGQGTGANEKLFF. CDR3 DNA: TGCAGCGTGGGACAGGGAACAGGGGCTAATGAAAAACTGTTTTTT.

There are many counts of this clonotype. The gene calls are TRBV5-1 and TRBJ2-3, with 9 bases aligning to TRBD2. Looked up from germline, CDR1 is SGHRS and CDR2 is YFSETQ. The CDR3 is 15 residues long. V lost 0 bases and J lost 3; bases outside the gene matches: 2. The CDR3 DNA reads TGCGCCAGCAGCTTGGACCTAGCGGGAACAGATACGCAGTATTTT. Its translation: CASSLDLAGTDTQYF.

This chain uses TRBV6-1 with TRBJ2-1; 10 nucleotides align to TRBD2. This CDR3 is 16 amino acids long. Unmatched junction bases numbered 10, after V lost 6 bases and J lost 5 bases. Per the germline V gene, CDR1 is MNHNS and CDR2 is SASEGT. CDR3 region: CASSRHSGGANNEQFF. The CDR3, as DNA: TGTGCCAGCAGCCGACACAGCGGGGGGGCCAACAATGAGCAGTTCTTC.

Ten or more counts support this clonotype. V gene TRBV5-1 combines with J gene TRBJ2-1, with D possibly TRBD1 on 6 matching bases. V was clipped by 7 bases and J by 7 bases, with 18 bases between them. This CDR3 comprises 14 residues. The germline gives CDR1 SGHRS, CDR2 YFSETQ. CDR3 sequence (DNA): TGCGCCAGCCGAAAGACCGGGACACAGAATGAGCAGTTCTTC. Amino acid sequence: CASRKTGTQNEQFF.

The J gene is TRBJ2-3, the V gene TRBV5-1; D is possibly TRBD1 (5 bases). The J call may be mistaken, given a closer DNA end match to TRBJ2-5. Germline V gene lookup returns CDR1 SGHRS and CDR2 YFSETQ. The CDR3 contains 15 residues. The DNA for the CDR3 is TGCGCCAGCAGCTTGTTATCCAGGGCCGAAGAGACCCAGTACTTC. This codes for CASSLLSRAEETQYF.

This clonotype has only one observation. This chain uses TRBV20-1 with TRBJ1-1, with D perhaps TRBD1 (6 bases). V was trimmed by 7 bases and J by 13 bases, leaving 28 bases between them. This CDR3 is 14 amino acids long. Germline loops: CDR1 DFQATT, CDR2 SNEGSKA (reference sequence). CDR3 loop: CSVPGGAANTEYFF. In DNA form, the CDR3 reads TGCAGTGTCCCGGGGGGGGCGGCAAACACTGAATATTTCTTT.

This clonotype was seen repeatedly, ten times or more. The DNA of the CDR3 is TGCGCCAGCAGCCCCGGACAGGCGGGCAATCAGCCCCAGCATTTT. This sequence encodes CASSPGQAGNQPQHF. The V call is TRBV5-1, the J call TRBJ1-5, with 7 bases lining up with TRBD1. Per germline, CDR1 SGHRS and CDR2 YFSETQ. The CDR3 contains 15 residues. V shed 4 bases and J 2 bases; nucleotides not matched to a gene: 6.

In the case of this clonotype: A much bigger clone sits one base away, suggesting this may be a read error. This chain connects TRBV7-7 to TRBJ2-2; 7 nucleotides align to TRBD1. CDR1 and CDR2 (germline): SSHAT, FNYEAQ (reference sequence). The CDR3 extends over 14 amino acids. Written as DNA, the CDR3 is TGTGTCAGCAGCCCGAGACAGGGCACCGGGGAGCTGTTTTTT. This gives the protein CVSSPRQGTGELFF.

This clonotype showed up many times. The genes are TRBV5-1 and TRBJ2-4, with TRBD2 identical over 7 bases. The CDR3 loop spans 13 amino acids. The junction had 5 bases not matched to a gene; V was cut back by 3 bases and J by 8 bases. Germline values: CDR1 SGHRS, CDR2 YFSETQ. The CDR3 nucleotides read TGCGCCAGCAGCTCGGGCGCGGGGGACATTCAGTACTTC. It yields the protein CASSSGAGDIQYF.

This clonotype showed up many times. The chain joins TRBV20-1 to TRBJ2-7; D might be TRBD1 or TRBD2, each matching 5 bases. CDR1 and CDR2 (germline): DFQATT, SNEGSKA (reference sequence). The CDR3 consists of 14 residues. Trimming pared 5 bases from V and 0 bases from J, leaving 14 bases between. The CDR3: CSAPRGTSSYEQYF. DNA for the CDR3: TGCAGTGCTCCGAGGGGCACTAGCTCCTACGAGCAGTACTTC.

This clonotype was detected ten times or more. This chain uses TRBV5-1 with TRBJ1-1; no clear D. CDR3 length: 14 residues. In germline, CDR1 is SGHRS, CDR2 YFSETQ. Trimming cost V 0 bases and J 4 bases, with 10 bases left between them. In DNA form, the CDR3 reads TGCGCCAGCAGCTTGGGCCTCCAGTTCACTGAAGCTTTCTTT. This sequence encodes CASSLGLQFTEAFF.

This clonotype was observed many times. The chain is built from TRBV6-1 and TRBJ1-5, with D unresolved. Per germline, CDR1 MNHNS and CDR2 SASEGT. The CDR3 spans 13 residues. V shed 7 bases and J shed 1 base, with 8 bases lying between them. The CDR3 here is CASTPNSNQPQHF. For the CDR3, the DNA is TGTGCCAGCACCCCGAACAGCAATCAGCCCCAGCATTTT.

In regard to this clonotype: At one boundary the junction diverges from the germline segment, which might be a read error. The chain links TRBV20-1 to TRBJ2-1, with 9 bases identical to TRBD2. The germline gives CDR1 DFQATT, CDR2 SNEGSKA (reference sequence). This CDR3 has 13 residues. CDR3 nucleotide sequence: TGCAGTGCTTTAGCGGGAGTCGGGAATGAGGAGTTCTTC. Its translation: CSALAGVGNEEFF.

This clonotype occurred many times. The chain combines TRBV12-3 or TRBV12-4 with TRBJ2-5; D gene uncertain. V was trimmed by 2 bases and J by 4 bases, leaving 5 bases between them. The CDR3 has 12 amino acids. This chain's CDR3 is CASSLRGETQYF. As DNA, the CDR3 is TGTGCCAGCAGTTTAAGAGGAGAGACCCAGTACTTC.

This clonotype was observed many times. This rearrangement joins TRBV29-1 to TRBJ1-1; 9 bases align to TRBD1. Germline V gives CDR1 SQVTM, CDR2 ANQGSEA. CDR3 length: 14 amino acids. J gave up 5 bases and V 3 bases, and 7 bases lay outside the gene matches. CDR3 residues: CSVDPPGQGTEAFF. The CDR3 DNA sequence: TGCAGCGTTGACCCCCCAGGACAGGGGACTGAAGCTTTCTTT.

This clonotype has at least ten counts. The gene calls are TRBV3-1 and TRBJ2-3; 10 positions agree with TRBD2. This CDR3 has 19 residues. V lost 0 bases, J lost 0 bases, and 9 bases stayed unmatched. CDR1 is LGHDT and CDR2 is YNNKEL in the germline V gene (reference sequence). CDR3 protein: CASSQDRASGGPSTDTQYF. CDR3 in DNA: TGTGCCAGCAGCCAAGATCGGGCTAGCGGGGGCCCAAGCACAGATACGCAGTATTTT.

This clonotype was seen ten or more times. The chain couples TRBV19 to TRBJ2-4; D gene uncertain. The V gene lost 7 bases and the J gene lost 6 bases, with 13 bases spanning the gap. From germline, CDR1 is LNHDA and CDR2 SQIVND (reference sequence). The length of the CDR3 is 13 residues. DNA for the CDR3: TGTGCCAGTATTTCGTCGACCCTAAACATTCAGTACTTC. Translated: CASISSTLNIQYF.

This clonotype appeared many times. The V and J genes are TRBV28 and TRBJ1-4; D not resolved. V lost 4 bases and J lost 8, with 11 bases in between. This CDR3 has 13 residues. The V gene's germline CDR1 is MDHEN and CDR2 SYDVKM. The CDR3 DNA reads TGTGCCAGCAGTTCCCACCTGGAGGAAAAACTGTTTTTT. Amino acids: CASSSHLEEKLFF.

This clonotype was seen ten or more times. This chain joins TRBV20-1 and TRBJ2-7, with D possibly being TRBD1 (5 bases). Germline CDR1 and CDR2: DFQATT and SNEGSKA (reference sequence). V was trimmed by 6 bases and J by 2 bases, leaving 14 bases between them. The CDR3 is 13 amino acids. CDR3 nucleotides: TGCAGTGCCATATTGGACACTACCTACGAGCAGTACTTC. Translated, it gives CSAILDTTYEQYF.

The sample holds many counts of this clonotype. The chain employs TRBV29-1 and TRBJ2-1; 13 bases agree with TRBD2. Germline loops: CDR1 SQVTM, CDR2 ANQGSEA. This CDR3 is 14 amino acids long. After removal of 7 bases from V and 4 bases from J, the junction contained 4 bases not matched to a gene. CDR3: CSAPTSGGYNEQFF. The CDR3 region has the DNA TGCAGCGCCCCGACTAGCGGGGGGTACAATGAGCAGTTCTTC.

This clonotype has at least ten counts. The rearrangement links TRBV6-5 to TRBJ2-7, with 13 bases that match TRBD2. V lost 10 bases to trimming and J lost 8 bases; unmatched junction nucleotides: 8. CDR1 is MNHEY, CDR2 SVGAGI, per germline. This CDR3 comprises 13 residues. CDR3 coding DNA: TGTGCCACTTACGCGGGACTAGCGGGAAAGCAGTACTTC. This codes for CATYAGLAGKQYF.

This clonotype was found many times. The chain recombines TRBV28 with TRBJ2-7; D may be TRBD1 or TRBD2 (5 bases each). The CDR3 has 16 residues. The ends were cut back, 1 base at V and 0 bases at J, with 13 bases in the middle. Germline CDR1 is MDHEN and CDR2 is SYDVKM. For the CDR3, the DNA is TGTGCCAGCAGTTTATTATCGGGGACGGGCTCCTACGAGCAGTACTTC. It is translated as CASSLLSGTGSYEQYF. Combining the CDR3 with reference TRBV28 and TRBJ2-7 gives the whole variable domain DVKVTQSSRYLVKRTGEKVFLECVQDMDHENMFWYRQDPGLGLRLIYFSYDVKMKEKGDIPEGYSVSREKKERFSLILESASTNQTSMYLCASSLLSGTGSYEQYFGPGTRLTVT.

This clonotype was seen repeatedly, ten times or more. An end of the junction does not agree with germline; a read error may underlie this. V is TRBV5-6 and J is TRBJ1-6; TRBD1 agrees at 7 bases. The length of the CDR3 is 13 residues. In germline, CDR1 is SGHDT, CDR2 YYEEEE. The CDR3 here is CASSLEGLDRPTF. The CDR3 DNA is TGTGCCAGCAGCTTGGAAGGTTTGGACAGGCCTACCTTT.